This is a list of T cell receptor beta chains from one sample in a study of blood T cell repertoires in COVID-19. Repertoires were generated with immunoSEQ multiplex PCR, while TCRdb's copy carries only in-frame clones and drops some. Of roughly 520,000 clones in the sample, roughly 90% were seen once. Input material: PBMCs or T cells enriched from blood (not recorded which). All receptors come from a woman between 40 and 50 years old who had recovered from COVID-19. CDR3s include the opening cysteine and the closing phenylalanine or tryptophan. D genes are given only for firm matches.

. TRBJ1-1 TRBV28 CASSFSDMNTEAFF
. TRBJ1-5 TRBV6-5 CASKAGGGNQPQHF
. TRBJ1-1 TRBV19 CASSRRRLENTEAFF
TRBD2 TRBJ2-3 TRBV19 CASSTGTSEGTDTQYF
TRBD2 TRBJ2-3 TRBV5-1 CASSSLAGAQDTQYF
TRBD2 TRBJ2-7 TRBV3-1/TRBV3-2 CASSQGGTSGYYEQYF
TRBD2 TRBJ2-1 TRBV10-3 CAISGGLTSGTGNEQFF
. TRBJ2-3 TRBV14 CASSENPGDTQYF
. TRBJ1-4 TRBV3-1/TRBV3-2 CASSRPVEGLFF
TRBD1 TRBJ2-7 TRBV29-1 CSVTRGTGTYEQYF
. TRBJ1-5 TRBV6-4 CASSASGDQPQHF
TRBD1 TRBJ1-1 TRBV27 CASSMTGGGTVTEAFF
. TRBJ2-6 TRBV7-9 CAVRGRGANVLTF
. TRBJ2-7 TRBV6-5 CASSYRLDEQYF
TRBD1 TRBJ2-2 TRBV4-3 CASSQGTGDHRHTGELFF
TRBD1 TRBJ1-5 TRBV4-2 CASKIGTDYSNQPQHF
TRBD1 TRBJ1-1 TRBV10-3 CATLDREGAEAFF
TRBD2 TRBJ2-7 TRBV4-3 CASSQIKTSYLYEQYF
. TRBJ1-5 TRBV9 CASSVDYGQPQHF
. TRBJ2-7 TRBV11-3 CASSPVQGSEQYF
. TRBJ2-1 TRBV5-4 CASSLGQYNEQFF
. TRBJ2-7 TRBV6-1 CASSDPDRFGEQYF
TRBD2 TRBJ2-2 TRBV5-4 CASSLGLAGGPPGELFF
TRBD1 TRBJ2-5 TRBV9 CASTRTGRKETQYF
TRBD1 TRBJ1-4 TRBV4-3 CASSQQQGNEKLFF
. TRBJ2-1 TRBV11-2 CASSSRLSSYNEQFF
. TRBJ2-1 TRBV2 CASSEVPSGLNEQFF
. TRBJ1-2 TRBV28 CASSSQGGGRYTF
. TRBJ1-5 TRBV12-3/TRBV12-4 CASSFPGGQPQHF
TRBD1 TRBJ1-2 TRBV5-4 CASSWTGAGNGYTF
TRBD2 TRBJ2-7 TRBV6-6 CASILGTSGRVLEQYF
TRBD1 TRBJ2-1 TRBV27 CASSQTGLYNEQFF
TRBD1 TRBJ1-2 TRBV5-4 CASSAARQGHYGYTF
TRBD2 TRBJ2-5 TRBV3-1/TRBV3-2 CASSRPGLAGKETQYF
TRBD2 TRBJ2-3 TRBV10-3 CAISSPRLAGGGDTQYF
TRBD1 TRBJ2-3 TRBV5-1 CASSFSGGETDTQYF
. TRBJ1-1 TRBV6-5 CASQRGGRNTEAFF
TRBD1 TRBJ1-1 TRBV7-2 CASSNRQGGYTEAFF
TRBD2 TRBJ2-7 TRBV6-2/TRBV6-3 CASSYTGLVNEQYF
TRBD1 TRBJ2-2 TRBV6-5 CASINRQGRAGELFF
TRBD2 TRBJ2-1 TRBV19 CASSLPPRKGGRADEQFF
. TRBJ1-6 TRBV6-9 CASREFPAPGDSPLHF
. TRBJ1-1 TRBV29-1 CSVVPGGSYMNTEAFF
. TRBJ1-1 TRBV21-1 CASSEQVNTEAFF
. TRBJ1-1 TRBV2 CASSEWLGADTEAFF
TRBD1 TRBJ2-7 TRBV6-5 CASRSHRGHSYEQYF
. TRBJ2-3 TRBV13 CASRRDFTDTQYF
TRBD1 TRBJ1-2 TRBV7-9 CASSEGQVFNYGYTF
. TRBJ2-1 TRBV2 CASSGVRLINEQFF
. TRBJ1-4 TRBV15 CATSRIDRSNEKLFF
TRBD1 TRBJ2-1 TRBV10-1 CASSPSRDRAYNEQFF
. TRBJ2-5 TRBV29-1 CSVGRGTSETQYF
. TRBJ2-2 TRBV30 CAWSVSGNTGELFF
TRBD2 TRBJ2-2 TRBV24-1 CATAATSGRAVTGELFF
. TRBJ2-1 TRBV2 CASSSDRGPEQFF
TRBD1 TRBJ2-2 TRBV5-1 CASSLWTGNTGELFF
TRBD1 TRBJ1-2 TRBV4-3 CASSPESGTGVYGYTF
TRBD1 TRBJ1-1 TRBV29-1 CSVEKGAGEAFF
. TRBJ2-7 TRBV9 CASSPSPGDSREEQYF
. TRBJ2-3 TRBV7-2 CASSLPRAGTDTQYF